A selection of T cell receptor beta chains follows, all from one sample in a study of cytomegalovirus exposure and HLA in healthy donors. Some clones are missing from TCRdb's copy, which holds only in-frame ones; the method was immunoSEQ multiplex PCR. The sample carries approximately 190,000 clones, about 85% recorded once. Material for sequencing was PBMCs. The receptors were sampled from a boy aged 2-15 years in good health and CMV-seronegative. The CDR3 runs from the conserved cysteine through the conserved F or W. Each record gives: D gene, J gene, clone size, V gene, CDR3 DNA, CDR3 protein. D genes are given only for firm matches. Rows give clone size only sometimes, using once, few, many, or a class for an expanded clone.

d_gene: TRBD2
j_gene: TRBJ2-1
abundance: -
v_gene: TRBV28
CDR3nt: TGTGCCAGCAGTTCGCCGCTAGCGGAACCTTACAATGAGCAGTTCTTC
CDR3aa: CASSSPLAEPYNEQFF

d_gene: -
j_gene: TRBJ1-2
abundance: -
v_gene: TRBV11-2
CDR3nt: TGTGCCAGCAGCCCACTGGTACAGAACTATGGCTACACCTTC
CDR3aa: CASSPLVQNYGYTF

d_gene: -
j_gene: TRBJ1-1
abundance: -
v_gene: TRBV6-1
CDR3nt: TGTGCCAGTAGTGCCACAGGACAGTTTAACACTGAAGCTTTCTTT
CDR3aa: CASSATGQFNTEAFF

d_gene: -
j_gene: TRBJ1-5
abundance: -
v_gene: TRBV30
CDR3nt: TGTGCCTGGAGTATTTCGGGGAGCAATCAGCCCCAGCATTTT
CDR3aa: CAWSISGSNQPQHF

d_gene: TRBD2
j_gene: TRBJ2-1
abundance: -
v_gene: TRBV18
CDR3nt: TGTGCCAGCTCACCATCTAGCGGGGGGACCTACAATGAGCAGTTCTTC
CDR3aa: CASSPSSGGTYNEQFF

d_gene: -
j_gene: TRBJ2-3
abundance: -
v_gene: TRBV27
CDR3nt: TGTGCCAGCAGTGGGTTAGCGCAAGATACGCAGTATTTT
CDR3aa: CASSGLAQDTQYF

d_gene: TRBD1
j_gene: TRBJ2-3
abundance: -
v_gene: TRBV11-2
CDR3nt: TGTGCCAGCAGCCAACAAAACCAGGGACAGGGGGGTAAAGATACGCAGTATTTT
CDR3aa: CASSQQNQGQGGKDTQYF

d_gene: TRBD1
j_gene: TRBJ1-2
abundance: -
v_gene: TRBV9
CDR3nt: TGTGCCAGCAGCTTTGCCGAGATGGAGTGTCACAGGGGCGATTTCTATGGCTACACCTTC
CDR3aa: CASSFAEMECHRGDFYGYTF

d_gene: -
j_gene: TRBJ1-1
abundance: -
v_gene: TRBV11-1
CDR3nt: TGTGCCAGCAGCTTCGATTACAGGAACACTGAAGCTTTCTTT
CDR3aa: CASSFDYRNTEAFF

d_gene: TRBD2
j_gene: TRBJ2-3
abundance: -
v_gene: TRBV5-1
CDR3nt: TGCGCCAGCAGCTCGGGACTAGCGGGAAGTATGGTAGATACGCAGTATTTT
CDR3aa: CASSSGLAGSMVDTQYF

d_gene: -
j_gene: TRBJ2-5
abundance: few
v_gene: TRBV28
CDR3nt: TGTGCCAGCAGTTTAATCAGGGAGACCCAGTACTTC
CDR3aa: CASSLIRETQYF

d_gene: -
j_gene: TRBJ1-5
abundance: -
v_gene: TRBV19
CDR3nt: TGTGCCAGTAGTATCGACTCAGTGTATCAGCCCCAGCATTTT
CDR3aa: CASSIDSVYQPQHF

d_gene: TRBD1
j_gene: TRBJ2-7
abundance: -
v_gene: TRBV28
CDR3nt: TGTGCCAGCAGTTTATCCGGACAGGGCGCGGACGAGCAGTACTTC
CDR3aa: CASSLSGQGADEQYF

d_gene: TRBD1
j_gene: TRBJ1-3
abundance: -
v_gene: TRBV5-1
CDR3nt: TGCGCCAGCAGCTTGAGCCTCACAGGGGAAGGCACCATATATTTT
CDR3aa: CASSLSLTGEGTIYF

d_gene: TRBD1
j_gene: TRBJ1-1
abundance: -
v_gene: TRBV9
CDR3nt: TGTGCCAGCAGCCCGGATCCAGGGGGAGCTGAAGCTTTCTTT
CDR3aa: CASSPDPGGAEAFF

d_gene: -
j_gene: TRBJ2-3
abundance: few
v_gene: TRBV6-4
CDR3nt: TGTGCCAGCAGTGAGGGCGGGGGCGGCACAGATACGCAGTATTTT
CDR3aa: CASSEGGGGTDTQYF

d_gene: -
j_gene: TRBJ2-5
abundance: once
v_gene: TRBV29-1
CDR3nt: TGCAGCGTCGACAGTGGCCAAGAGACCCAGTACTTC
CDR3aa: CSVDSGQETQYF

d_gene: -
j_gene: TRBJ1-1
abundance: -
v_gene: TRBV7-9
CDR3nt: TGTGCCAGCAGCTTAGTGGCGGGGAACACTGAAGCTTTCTTT
CDR3aa: CASSLVAGNTEAFF